This T cell receptor (beta chain) is drawn from a study of blood T cells in healthy people across ages. Many counts were recorded for this clonotype. The CDR3 sequence is 17 residues long. J gave up 0 bases and V 3 bases, and 7 bases lay outside the gene matches. Germline V gene sequence: CDR1 SGHDT, CDR2 YYEEEE. Alongside a J-beta primer mix, a sample-barcoded 5' primer served in a second PCR lasting roughly 6 to 12 cycles. TCRdb re-called the 5' RACE reads with MiXCR, one entry per CDR3 protein. The sample has about 620,000 distinct CDR3 sequences, around a fifth seen once; the top ten hold 3.5% to 4%.

V gene TRBV5-6 combines with J gene TRBJ2-3; 10 nucleotides match TRBD2. This TCR was sampled from a man aged 70-80 years in good health. Sequenced sample: blood. The CDR3 coding sequence is TGTGCCAGCAGCTGGGGCATGACTAGCGGGAGCACAGATACGCAGTATTTT. Its protein is CASSWGMTSGSTDTQYF.